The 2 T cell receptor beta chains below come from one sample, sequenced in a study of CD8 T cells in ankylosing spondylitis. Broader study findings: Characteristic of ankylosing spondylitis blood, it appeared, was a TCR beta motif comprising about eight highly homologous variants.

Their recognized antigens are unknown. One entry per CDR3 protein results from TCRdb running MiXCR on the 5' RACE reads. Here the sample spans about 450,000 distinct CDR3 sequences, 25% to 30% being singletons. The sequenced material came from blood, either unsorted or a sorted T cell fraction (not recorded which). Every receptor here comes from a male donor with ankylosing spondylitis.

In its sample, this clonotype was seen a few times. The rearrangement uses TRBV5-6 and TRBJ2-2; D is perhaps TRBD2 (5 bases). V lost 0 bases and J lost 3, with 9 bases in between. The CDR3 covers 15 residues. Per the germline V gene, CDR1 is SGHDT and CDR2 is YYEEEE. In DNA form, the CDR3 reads TGTGCCAGCAGCTTGGGCCGGGGAGACACCGGGGAGCTGTTTTTT. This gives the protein CASSLGRGDTGELFF. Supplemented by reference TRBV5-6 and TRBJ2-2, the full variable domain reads DAGVTQSPTHLIKTRGQQVTLRCSPKSGHDTVSWYQQALGQGPQFIFQYYEEEERQRGNFPDRFSGHQFPNYSSELNVNALLLGDSALYLCASSLGRGDTGELFFGEGSRLTVL.

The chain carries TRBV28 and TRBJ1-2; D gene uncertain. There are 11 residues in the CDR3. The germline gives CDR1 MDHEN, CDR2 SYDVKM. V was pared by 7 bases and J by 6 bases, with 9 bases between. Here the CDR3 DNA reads TGTGCCAGCATGGCAAATCATGGCTACACCTTC. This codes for CASMANHGYTF.